A selection of T cell receptor beta chains follows, all from one sample in a study of blood T cell repertoires in COVID-19. The assay was immunoSEQ multiplex PCR, and TCRdb's table has in-frame clones only and misses some. The sample carries approximately 200,000 clones, roughly nine tenths recorded once. Sample: peripheral blood. The receptors were sampled from a woman aged 25-40 years with active or convalescent COVID-19. The CDR3 runs from the conserved cysteine through the conserved F or W. Fields, in order: clone size, V gene, D gene, CDR3 length, J gene, CDR3 protein, CDR3 DNA. A D gene is named only where the DNA matches it firmly. Only part of the rows carry a size: once, few, many, or a class if the clone is expanded.

clone_size: few
v_call: TRBV2
d_call: TRBD1
cdr3_length: 14
j_call: TRBJ1-4
cdr3_aa: CASSRDRGDEKLFF
cdr3_nt: TGTGCCAGCAGTCGGGACAGGGGGGATGAAAAACTGTTTTTT

clone_size: -
v_call: TRBV9
d_call: -
cdr3_length: 14
j_call: TRBJ1-4
cdr3_aa: CASSPWGGNEKLFF
cdr3_nt: TGTGCCAGCAGCCCCTGGGGAGGGAATGAAAAACTGTTTTTT

clone_size: -
v_call: TRBV29-1
d_call: TRBD1
cdr3_length: 15
j_call: TRBJ2-5
cdr3_aa: CSSRGDRASQETQYF
cdr3_nt: TGCAGCTCCCGGGGGGACAGGGCAAGCCAAGAGACCCAGTACTTC

clone_size: -
v_call: TRBV12-3/TRBV12-4
d_call: TRBD1
cdr3_length: 13
j_call: TRBJ1-1
cdr3_aa: CASSQQGPNEAFF
cdr3_nt: TGTGCCAGCAGTCAACAGGGGCCTAATGAAGCTTTCTTT

clone_size: -
v_call: TRBV9
d_call: -
cdr3_length: 17
j_call: TRBJ2-4
cdr3_aa: CASSETLGGGVKNIQYF
cdr3_nt: TGTGCCAGCAGCGAAACCCTAGGTGGGGGCGTCAAAAACATTCAGTACTTC

clone_size: -
v_call: TRBV5-6
d_call: TRBD1
cdr3_length: 16
j_call: TRBJ1-6
cdr3_aa: CASSSIDRGQGSPLHF
cdr3_nt: TGTGCCAGCAGCTCGATTGACAGGGGGCAAGGATCACCCCTCCACTTT

clone_size: -
v_call: TRBV30
d_call: -
cdr3_length: 15
j_call: TRBJ1-5
cdr3_aa: CAWSVRQGGNQPQHF
cdr3_nt: TGTGCCTGGAGTGTACGGCAGGGCGGCAATCAGCCCCAGCATTTT

clone_size: -
v_call: TRBV6-6
d_call: TRBD2
cdr3_length: 15
j_call: TRBJ2-1
cdr3_aa: CASRPGTSGKYEQFF
cdr3_nt: TGTGCCAGCAGACCCGGGACTAGCGGGAAGTATGAGCAGTTCTTC

clone_size: -
v_call: TRBV2
d_call: -
cdr3_length: 11
j_call: TRBJ1-2
cdr3_aa: CARSTGYGYTF
cdr3_nt: TGTGCCAGATCGACAGGCTATGGCTACACCTTC

clone_size: -
v_call: TRBV27
d_call: -
cdr3_length: 13
j_call: TRBJ2-3
cdr3_aa: CASSFTGVDTQYF
cdr3_nt: TGTGCCAGCAGTTTTACCGGGGTGGATACGCAGTATTTT

clone_size: -
v_call: TRBV27
d_call: TRBD1
cdr3_length: 16
j_call: TRBJ2-7
cdr3_aa: CASSILQGRISYEQYF
cdr3_nt: TGTGCCAGCAGTATCCTACAGGGGCGAATCTCCTACGAGCAGTACTTC

clone_size: -
v_call: TRBV29-1
d_call: -
cdr3_length: 13
j_call: TRBJ1-1
cdr3_aa: CSVEESLNTEAFF
cdr3_nt: TGCAGCGTTGAAGAGTCATTGAACACTGAAGCTTTCTTT

clone_size: -
v_call: TRBV7-9
d_call: -
cdr3_length: 15
j_call: TRBJ2-2
cdr3_aa: CASSAQGKNTGELFF
cdr3_nt: TGTGCCAGCAGCGCCCAGGGAAAGAACACCGGGGAGCTGTTTTTT

clone_size: -
v_call: TRBV28
d_call: -
cdr3_length: 13
j_call: TRBJ1-1
cdr3_aa: CASSLGLVAEAFF
cdr3_nt: TGTGCCAGCAGTTTGGGGCTGGTCGCTGAAGCTTTCTTT

clone_size: few
v_call: TRBV7-7
d_call: -
cdr3_length: 14
j_call: TRBJ2-1
cdr3_aa: CASSPNTGSNEQFF
cdr3_nt: TGTGCTAGCAGCCCCAATACAGGGAGCAATGAGCAGTTCTTC

clone_size: -
v_call: TRBV2
d_call: TRBD1
cdr3_length: 15
j_call: TRBJ2-2
cdr3_aa: CASSELDRATGELFF
cdr3_nt: TGTGCCAGCAGTGAACTGGACAGGGCCACCGGGGAGCTGTTTTTT

clone_size: once
v_call: TRBV29-1
d_call: TRBD2
cdr3_length: 13
j_call: TRBJ2-7
cdr3_aa: CSVLAGSSYEQYF
cdr3_nt: TGCAGCGTCCTAGCGGGGAGCTCCTACGAGCAGTACTTC

clone_size: -
v_call: TRBV6-5
d_call: TRBD1
cdr3_length: 15
j_call: TRBJ1-2
cdr3_aa: CASSSRTGGDYGYTF
cdr3_nt: TGTGCCAGCAGTTCAAGGACAGGGGGGGACTATGGCTACACCTTC

clone_size: -
v_call: TRBV12-5
d_call: -
cdr3_length: 13
j_call: TRBJ2-3
cdr3_aa: CASGRSSADTQYF
cdr3_nt: TGTGCTAGTGGTAGATCGAGCGCAGATACGCAGTATTTT

clone_size: -
v_call: TRBV19
d_call: -
cdr3_length: 15
j_call: TRBJ2-2
cdr3_aa: CASSMGPTGHRELFF
cdr3_nt: TGTGCCAGTAGTATGGGCCCCACAGGGCATCGGGAGCTGTTTTTT